The 22 T cell receptor beta chains below were found in one sample sequenced in a study of T cell repertoires in cytomegalovirus infection. TCRdb re-called the reads with MiXCR, one entry per CDR3 protein. Among under 450,000 distinct CDR3 sequences listed, about 35% were seen once. Antigens for these TCRs are unknown. This specimen was cultured PBMCs, taken from culture after CMV antigen stimulation. Every receptor here comes from a human donor in good health (CMV status not recorded). Some clones in this sample may be carry-over from other donors' samples.

On this clonotype itself: This sequence may be a read error, since a much larger clone differs from it by one base. The chain has TRBV7-2 and TRBJ1-2, with TRBD1 as a possible D gene (6 bases). Germline loops: CDR1 SGHTA, CDR2 FQGNSA. There are 13 residues in the CDR3. V was cut by 8 bases and J by 10 bases, with 20 bases left in between. CDR3 nucleotide sequence: TGTGCCAGCGGCCAACGACAGGTCGGTGACTACACCTTC. Protein sequence: CASGQRQVGDYTF.

V and J are TRBV7-2 and TRBJ2-2; 8 positions agree with TRBD2. CDR1 SGHTA and CDR2 FQGNSA come from the germline V gene. J was trimmed by 2 bases and V by 6 bases; bases with no gene match: 5. The CDR3 has 15 residues. CDR3 in amino acids: CASRLRGVNTGELFF. CDR3 DNA: TGTGCCAGCAGATTGCGGGGGGTCAACACCGGGGAGCTGTTTTTT.

This clonotype has a handful of counts. The CDR3 coding sequence is TGTGCCAGCAGCTTAGGGGACGCTTACCCTGAAGCTTTCTTT. Encoded protein: CASSLGDAYPEAFF. The chain has TRBV7-2 and TRBJ1-1; a possible D gene is TRBD1 (5 bases). Per the germline V gene, CDR1 is SGHTA and CDR2 is FQGNSA. CDR3 length equals 14 residues. V was clipped by 1 base and J by 6 bases, with 12 bases between them.

The sample holds many counts of this clonotype. V usage is TRBV7-8 and J usage is TRBJ2-3, with TRBD2 matching over 8 bases. Germline-derived CDR1 and CDR2 are SGHVS and FQNEAQ. The CDR3 totals 15 residues. The trim removed 3 bases at V and 4 bases at J, leaving 6 bases unmatched. The DNA for the CDR3 is TGTGCCAGCAGCTTGGCTAGCGGGTACGCAGATACGCAGTATTTT. Encoded protein: CASSLASGYADTQYF.

This clonotype was seen repeatedly, ten times or more. V usage is TRBV7-9 and J usage is TRBJ2-1, with a weak D call TRBD2 (6 bases). This CDR3 contains 15 residues. V shed 0 bases and J shed 2 bases, with 8 bases lying between them. CDR1 and CDR2 (germline): SEHNR, FQNEAQ (reference sequence). Written as DNA, the CDR3 is TGTGCCAGCAGCTTAGCCACTAGCCCCTACAATGAGCAGTTCTTC. It yields the protein CASSLATSPYNEQFF.

This clonotype showed up just a few times. V usage is TRBV7-6 and J usage is TRBJ1-1, with a tentative D call TRBD1 (5 bases). CDR3 length equals 16 residues. In germline, CDR1 is SGHVS, CDR2 FNYEAQ. Trimming left V 1 base short and J 3 bases short, with 15 bases between. The chain's CDR3 is CASSLEAGQEDTEAFF. CDR3 coding DNA: TGTGCCAGCAGCTTAGAGGCAGGGCAAGAGGACACTGAAGCTTTCTTT.

The CDR3 protein is CASSMRGGGRSTDTQYF. In DNA form, the CDR3 reads TGCGCCAGCAGCATGAGGGGCGGCGGGAGGAGCACAGATACGCAGTATTTT. This rearrangement joins TRBV5-1 to TRBJ2-3; TRBD2 aligns across 8 bases. The CDR3 contains 17 residues. Germline loops: CDR1 SGHRS, CDR2 YFSETQ. The V and J ends lost 4 bases and 0 bases, in that order; junction bases with no gene match: 10.

This clonotype has more than one count but fewer than ten. V is TRBV7-6 and J is TRBJ2-3, with D possibly TRBD2 on 6 matching bases. Looked up from germline, CDR1 is SGHVS and CDR2 is FNYEAQ. The CDR3 has 17 amino acids. V was shortened by 5 bases and J by 0 bases, with 18 bases between the two germline ends. The chain's CDR3 is CASSLDKRAASTDTQYF. DNA for the CDR3: TGTGCCAGCAGCCTAGATAAGCGGGCTGCTAGCACAGATACGCAGTATTTT.

This clonotype was counted once. The rearrangement uses TRBV29-1 and TRBJ2-3; tentatively, D is TRBD1 (6 bases). V lost 7 bases to trimming and J lost 0 bases, with 14 bases between them. CDR1 SQVTM and CDR2 ANQGSEA come from the germline V gene. CDR3 size: 14 residues. CDR3 residues: CSGEGQLSTDTQYF. DNA of the CDR3: TGCAGCGGCGAGGGACAACTTAGCACAGATACGCAGTATTTT.

This clonotype turned up a few times. The chain recombines TRBV7-6 with TRBJ1-6, with D possibly TRBD1 on 6 matching bases. The length of the CDR3 is 14 residues. With 3 bases removed from V and 9 bases from J, the gap between germline ends came to 12 bases. Germline CDR1 and CDR2: SGHVS and FNYEAQ. CDR3 loop: CASSLDSLGSPLHF. The CDR3 region has the DNA TGTGCCAGCAGCTTGGACAGTTTGGGTTCACCCCTCCACTTT.

V is TRBV7-2 and J is TRBJ2-1; 7 nucleotides align to TRBD2. Germline V CDR1 and CDR2: SGHTA, FQGNSA. Trimming removed 7 bases from V and 11 bases from J; junction bases left unmatched: 11. The length of the CDR3 is 13 residues. This chain's CDR3 is CASTGRSAGKQFF. The CDR3 DNA is TGTGCCAGCACCGGGAGGAGCGCGGGGAAGCAGTTCTTC.

The chain couples TRBV18 to TRBJ2-7; TRBD1 matches at 12 bases. CDR3 length equals 15 residues. Germline CDR1 KGHSH, CDR2 LQKENI. The junction had 3 bases not matched to a gene; V was cut back by 0 bases and J by 6 bases. The CDR3 is CASSPPGTGGVEQYF. The CDR3 DNA reads TGTGCCAGCTCACCACCGGGGACAGGGGGCGTCGAGCAGTACTTC.

J is TRBJ1-2 and V is TRBV19; possible D gene TRBD1, 5 bases. V was pared by 5 bases and J by 2 bases, with 15 bases between. Germline-derived CDR1 and CDR2 are LNHDA and SQIVND (reference sequence). The CDR3 loop spans 15 amino acids. CDR3 protein: CASSFPQGPNYGYTF. Here the CDR3 DNA reads TGTGCCAGTAGTTTTCCTCAGGGCCCCAACTATGGCTACACCTTC.

The V gene is TRBV2, the J gene TRBJ2-7, with 10 nucleotides matching TRBD1. The J segment lost 4 bases and the V segment lost 8 bases, leaving 8 bases of the junction unmatched. Germline assignment: CDR1 SNHLY and CDR2 FYNNEI. The CDR3 runs 14 residues. CDR3 nucleotide sequence: TGTGCCAGCCTCGGACCGGGACAGGGGTACGAGCAGTACTTC. As protein: CASLGPGQGYEQYF.

There are a few counts of this clonotype. This chain joins TRBV6-5 and TRBJ2-7; D remains unclear. V lost 5 bases and J 0 bases, leaving 11 bases between the germline ends. The CDR3 has 14 amino acids. CDR1 and CDR2 (germline): MNHEY, SVGAGI. The CDR3 coding sequence is TGTGCCAGCAGTCAAGACACGAGCTCCTACGAGCAGTACGTC. Translating gives CASSQDTSSYEQYV.

The chain employs TRBV4-1 and TRBJ2-5; TRBD2 matches 11 bases. Germline CDR1 and CDR2: MGHRA and YSYEKL. This CDR3 spans 17 amino acids. V lost 2 bases to trimming and J lost 1 base; unmatched junction nucleotides: 6. CDR3 nucleotides: TGCGCCAGCAGCCAATCTCTAGCGGGAGGTCGCCAAGAGACCCAGTACTTC. Amino acid sequence: CASSQSLAGGRQETQYF.

This chain connects TRBV5-4 to TRBJ2-1, with D perhaps TRBD1 (6 bases). The CDR3 has 14 residues. Germline V gives CDR1 SGHNT, CDR2 YYREEE (reference sequence). The ends were cut back, 2 bases at V and 5 bases at J, with 11 bases in the middle. CDR3 bases: TGTGCCAGCAGCTTACAGGGCCCTAACAATGAGCAGTTCTTC. It is translated as CASSLQGPNNEQFF.

There are a few counts of this clonotype. The V gene is TRBV12-3 or TRBV12-4, the J gene TRBJ1-5, with a weak D call TRBD1 (6 bases). V was shortened by 3 bases and J by 2 bases, with 11 bases between the two germline ends. CDR3 size: 15 residues. In nucleotides, the CDR3 is TGTGCCAGCAGTTTGAACAGGGCGGGCAATCAGCCCCAGCATTTT. Encoded protein: CASSLNRAGNQPQHF.

This clonotype was counted a few times. The rearrangement uses TRBV7-2 and TRBJ1-1; tentatively, D is TRBD1 (5 bases). Germline values: CDR1 SGHTA, CDR2 FQGNSA. CDR3 length: 15 amino acids. V was trimmed by 4 bases and J by 0 bases, leaving 12 bases between them. CDR3 sequence: CASSSTGRMNTEAFF. CDR3 coding DNA: TGTGCCAGCAGCTCCACGGGACGAATGAACACTGAAGCTTTCTTT.

The V call is TRBV15, the J call TRBJ2-1; D is undetermined. CDR1 is LNHNV and CDR2 is YYDKDF in the germline V gene (reference sequence). The V gene lost 3 bases and the J gene lost 8 bases, with 5 bases spanning the gap. The CDR3 is made up of 11 amino acids. The CDR3 loop reads CATSRGYEQFF. The CDR3 nucleotides read TGTGCCACCAGCAGGGGTTATGAGCAGTTCTTC.

This clonotype was seen only a few times. The CDR3 DNA is TGTGCCAGCAGTTACTCTGACAGGGGGCGCGAGACCCAGTACTTC. Its translation is CASSYSDRGRETQYF. The V and J genes are TRBV6-6 and TRBJ2-5, with 10 bases that match TRBD1. Trimming cost V 0 bases and J 5 bases; bases outside gene matches: 3. Germline V gene lookup returns CDR1 MNHNY and CDR2 SVGAGI (reference sequence). The length of the CDR3 is 15 residues.

The chain couples TRBV12-3 or TRBV12-4 to TRBJ2-7; no definite D call. Trimming left V 2 bases short and J 6 bases short, with 11 bases between. The CDR3 runs to 13 residues. In nucleotides, the CDR3 is TGTGCCAGCAGTTTAATCCTTTCATCCGAGCAGTACTTC. Its translation is CASSLILSSEQYF.